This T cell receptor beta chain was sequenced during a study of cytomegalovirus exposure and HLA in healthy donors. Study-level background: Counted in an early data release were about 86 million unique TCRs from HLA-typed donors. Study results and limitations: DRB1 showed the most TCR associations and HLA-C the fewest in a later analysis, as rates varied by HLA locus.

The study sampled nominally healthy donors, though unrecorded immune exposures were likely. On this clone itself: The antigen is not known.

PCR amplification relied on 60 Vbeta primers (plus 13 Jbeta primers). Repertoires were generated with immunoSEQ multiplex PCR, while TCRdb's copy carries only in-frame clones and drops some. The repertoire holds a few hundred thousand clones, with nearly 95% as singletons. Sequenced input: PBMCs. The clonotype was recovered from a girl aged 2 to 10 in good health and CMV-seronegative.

This chain's CDR3 is CASRGVNTEAFF. The DNA of the CDR3 is TGTGCCAGCAGAGGAGTGAACACTGAAGCTTTCTTT. The rearrangement joins TRBV25-1 to TRBJ1-1; D remains ambiguous. CDR1 MGHDK and CDR2 SYGVNS come from the germline V gene. This CDR3 region has 12 residues. V lost 6 bases and J 0 bases, leaving 5 bases between the germline ends.